This T cell receptor beta chain was retrieved from a study of glioma-infiltrating T cells. Deletions cut 5 bases from V and 17 bases from J, with 10 bases between. The CDR3 sequence is 10 residues long. CDR1 is SNHLY and CDR2 is FYNNEI in the germline V gene. TCR alpha and beta CDR3 regions were amplified from RNA using iRepertoire nested multiplex PCR. From the multiplex PCR reads, TCRdb called clonotypes with MiXCR, one entry per CDR3 protein. The table lists under 150,000 distinct CDR3 sequences, about 25% of them singletons, with roughly a quarter in the top ten. This sequence was found in a human donor with low-grade glioma or glioblastoma, undergoing nonglioma brain surgery, or in good health (not recorded which). J is TRBJ1-6 and V is TRBV2; no reliable D call. Sequenced material: glioma tissue, nonneoplastic brain tissue, or PBMCs (not recorded which). CDR3 region: CASSRHQFHF. The CDR3 nucleotides are TGTGCCAGCAGTAGACATCAGTTCCACTTT.